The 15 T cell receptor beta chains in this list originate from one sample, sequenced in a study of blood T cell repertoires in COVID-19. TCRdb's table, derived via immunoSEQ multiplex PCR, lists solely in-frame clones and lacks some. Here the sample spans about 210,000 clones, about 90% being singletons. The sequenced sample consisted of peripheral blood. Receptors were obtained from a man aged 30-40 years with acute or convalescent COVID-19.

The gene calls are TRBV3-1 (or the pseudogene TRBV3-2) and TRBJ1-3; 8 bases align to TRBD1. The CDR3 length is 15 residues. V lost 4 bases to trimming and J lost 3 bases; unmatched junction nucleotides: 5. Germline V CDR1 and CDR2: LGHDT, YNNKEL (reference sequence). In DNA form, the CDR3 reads TGTGCCAGCAGCCGCCAGGGGGCGCGTGGAAACACCATATATTTT. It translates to CASSRQGARGNTIYF.

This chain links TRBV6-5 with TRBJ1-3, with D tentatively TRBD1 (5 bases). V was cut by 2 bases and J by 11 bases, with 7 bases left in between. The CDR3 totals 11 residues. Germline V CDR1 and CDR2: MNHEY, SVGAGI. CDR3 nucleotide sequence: TGTGCCAGCAGTTACGGAGGGGCCATATATTTT. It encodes CASSYGGAIYF.

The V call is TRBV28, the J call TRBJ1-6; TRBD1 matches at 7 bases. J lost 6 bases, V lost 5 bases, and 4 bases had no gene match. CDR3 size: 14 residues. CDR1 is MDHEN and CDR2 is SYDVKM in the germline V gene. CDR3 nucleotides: TGTGCCAGCAGTCCGACAGGGATTAATTCACCCCTCCACTTT. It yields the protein CASSPTGINSPLHF.

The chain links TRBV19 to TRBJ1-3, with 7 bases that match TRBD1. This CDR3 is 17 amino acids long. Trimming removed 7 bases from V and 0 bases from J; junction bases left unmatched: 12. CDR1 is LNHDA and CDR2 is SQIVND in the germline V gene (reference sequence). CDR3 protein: CASTGDSSRTSGNTIYF. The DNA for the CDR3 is TGTGCCAGTACTGGGGACAGCAGCCGAACCTCTGGAAACACCATATATTTT.

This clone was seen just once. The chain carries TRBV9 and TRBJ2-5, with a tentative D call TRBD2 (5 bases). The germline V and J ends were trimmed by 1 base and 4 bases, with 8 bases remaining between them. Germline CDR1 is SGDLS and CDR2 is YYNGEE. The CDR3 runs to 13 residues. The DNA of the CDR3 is TGTGCCAGCAGCGTACGGCTAGCAGAGACCCAGTACTTC. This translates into CASSVRLAETQYF.

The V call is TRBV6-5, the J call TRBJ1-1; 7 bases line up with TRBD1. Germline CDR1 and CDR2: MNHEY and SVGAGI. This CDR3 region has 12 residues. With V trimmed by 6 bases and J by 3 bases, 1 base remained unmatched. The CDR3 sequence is CASRQGDTEAFF. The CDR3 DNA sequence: TGTGCCAGCAGGCAGGGGGACACTGAAGCTTTCTTT.

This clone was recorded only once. The DNA of the CDR3 is TGTGCCAGCAGTGAGAGGGTCCTCTATAATTCACCCCTCCACTTT. Translating it yields CASSERVLYNSPLHF. The chain employs TRBV2 and TRBJ1-6, with D hard to call. The CDR3 is made up of 15 amino acids. Germline V gene data show CDR1 as SNHLY and CDR2 as FYNNEI. V was shortened by 3 bases and J by 3 bases, with 9 bases between the two germline ends.

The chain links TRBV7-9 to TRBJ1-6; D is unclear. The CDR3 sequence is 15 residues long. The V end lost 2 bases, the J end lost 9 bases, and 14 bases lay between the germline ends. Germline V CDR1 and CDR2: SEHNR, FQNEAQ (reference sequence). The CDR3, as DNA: TGTGCCAGCAGCTTAAGAGGAGCTGTTGGTTCACCCCTCCACTTT. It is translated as CASSLRGAVGSPLHF.

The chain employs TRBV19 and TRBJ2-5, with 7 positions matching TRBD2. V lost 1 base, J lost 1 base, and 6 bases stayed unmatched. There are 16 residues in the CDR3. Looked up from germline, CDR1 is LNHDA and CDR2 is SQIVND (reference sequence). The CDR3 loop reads CASSIGRIAGQETQYF. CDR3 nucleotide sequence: TGTGCCAGTAGTATAGGGCGGATAGCGGGCCAAGAGACCCAGTACTTC.

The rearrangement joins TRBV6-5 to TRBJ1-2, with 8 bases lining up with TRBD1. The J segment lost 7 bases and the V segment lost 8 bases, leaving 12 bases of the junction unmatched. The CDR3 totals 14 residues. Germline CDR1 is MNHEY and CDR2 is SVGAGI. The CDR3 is CASLPRTGTFGYTF. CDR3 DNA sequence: TGTGCCAGCCTGCCCAGGACAGGGACTTTTGGCTACACCTTC.

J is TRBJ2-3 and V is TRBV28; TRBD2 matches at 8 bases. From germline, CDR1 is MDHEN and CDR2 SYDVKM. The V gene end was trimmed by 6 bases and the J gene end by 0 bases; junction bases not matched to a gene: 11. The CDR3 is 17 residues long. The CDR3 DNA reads TGTGCCAGCAGCTTGGGATCCGGGAGGGCCAGCACAGATACGCAGTATTTT. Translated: CASSLGSGRASTDTQYF.

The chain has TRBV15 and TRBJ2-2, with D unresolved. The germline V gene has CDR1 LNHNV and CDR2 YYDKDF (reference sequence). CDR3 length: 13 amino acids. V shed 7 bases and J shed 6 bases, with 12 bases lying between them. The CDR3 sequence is CATTPLRSGELFF. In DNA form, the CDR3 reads TGTGCCACCACTCCCCTACGGTCCGGGGAGCTGTTTTTT.

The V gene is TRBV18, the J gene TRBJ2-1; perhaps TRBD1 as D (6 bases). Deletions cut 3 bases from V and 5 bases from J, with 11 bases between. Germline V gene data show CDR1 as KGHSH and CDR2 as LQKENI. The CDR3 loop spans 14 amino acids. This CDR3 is CASSPNAGDNEQFF. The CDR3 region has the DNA TGTGCCAGCTCACCCAATGCAGGGGACAATGAGCAGTTCTTC.

The CDR3 spells CASDAGYTEAFF. The CDR3 DNA reads as TGTGCCAGCGACGCGGGGTACACTGAAGCTTTCTTT. The chain is built from TRBV6-6 and TRBJ1-1; D unresolved. V lost 8 bases and J 3 bases, leaving 10 bases between the germline ends. Germline CDR1 reads MNHNY; CDR2 reads SVGAGI (reference sequence). This CDR3 is built from 12 residues.

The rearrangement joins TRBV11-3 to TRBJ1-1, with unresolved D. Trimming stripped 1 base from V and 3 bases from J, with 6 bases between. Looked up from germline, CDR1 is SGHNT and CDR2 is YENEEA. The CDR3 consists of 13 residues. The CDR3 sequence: CASSLGADTEAFF. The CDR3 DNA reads TGTGCCAGCAGCTTAGGTGCAGACACTGAAGCTTTCTTT. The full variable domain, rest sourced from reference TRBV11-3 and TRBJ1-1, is EAGVVQSPRYKIIEKKQPVAFWCNPISGHNTLYWYLQNLGQGPELLIRYENEEAVDDSQLPKDRFSAERLKGVDSTLKIQPAELGDSAVYLCASSLGADTEAFFGQGTRLTVV.